Following are 16 T cell receptor beta chains from one sample sequenced in a study of long-term antiretroviral therapy in people with HIV. Investigators performed immunoSEQ version v3.0 at survey level. The assay was immunoSEQ multiplex PCR, and TCRdb's table has in-frame clones only and misses some. The data show about 16,000 clones, about 86% seen once. The sequencing here drew on unsorted PBMCs, taken about 2.4 years before starting antiretroviral therapy. The source of these receptors is a woman in her twenties or thirties with HIV.

This chain connects TRBV7-9 to TRBJ1-5; TRBD1 might be the D (5 bases). V was trimmed by 7 bases and J by 5 bases, leaving 15 bases between them. The germline gives CDR1 SEHNR, CDR2 FQNEAQ (reference sequence). The CDR3 is 14 residues long. CDR3 nucleotides: TGTGCCAGCACCCGTGGGGGGGGAGATCAGCCCCAGCATTTT. Protein product: CASTRGGGDQPQHF.

The genes are TRBV21-1 and TRBJ1-2. TRBV21-1 corresponds to a pseudogene. This CDR3 contains 16 residues. The CDR3 region is CASSKSGMFGVYGYTF. In nucleotides, the CDR3 is TGTGCCAGCAGCAAATCGGGGATGTTTGGTGTCTATGGCTACACCTTC.

This sequence joins TRBV30 and TRBJ1-2; D possibly corresponds to TRBD1 (5 bases). The CDR3 has 14 amino acids. Germline V gene lookup returns CDR1 GTSNPN and CDR2 SVGIG (reference sequence). V was clipped by 3 bases and J by 4 bases, with 15 bases between them. The chain's CDR3 is CAWRHQGVGYGYTF. In DNA, the CDR3 is TGTGCCTGGAGACATCAGGGTGTCGGCTATGGCTACACCTTC.

The chain uses TRBV5-6 and TRBJ1-2, with a tentative D call TRBD1 (5 bases). Per the germline V gene, CDR1 is SGHDT and CDR2 is YYEEEE. V gave up 5 bases and J gave up 12 bases, with 14 bases separating them. The length of the CDR3 is 11 residues. In nucleotides, the CDR3 is TGTGCCAGCAGACGGGACCTTGGGGACACCTTC. Protein product: CASRRDLGDTF.

The chain is built from TRBV18 and TRBJ1-1, with no clear D. The CDR3 extends over 15 amino acids. The ends were cut back, 0 bases at V and 1 base at J, with 9 bases in the middle. Germline V CDR1 and CDR2: KGHSH, LQKENI. The CDR3 DNA is TGTGCCAGCTCACCACCGTCAGTCAGGAACACTGAAGCTTTCTTT. This encodes CASSPPSVRNTEAFF.

The chain links TRBV5-1 to TRBJ2-1, with D maybe TRBD2 (5 bases). CDR1 is SGHRS, CDR2 YFSETQ, per germline. Trimming pared 3 bases from V and 1 base from J, leaving 8 bases between. CDR3 length equals 14 residues. CDR3 amino acids: CASSSPGSYNEQFF. CDR3 in DNA: TGCGCCAGCAGCTCTCCGGGGTCCTACAATGAGCAGTTCTTC.

The chain joins TRBV7-8 to TRBJ2-5; unclear D gene. The CDR3 spans 13 residues. Trimming left V 6 bases short and J 0 bases short, with 8 bases between. Germline loops: CDR1 SGHVS, CDR2 FQNEAQ. In nucleotides, the CDR3 is TGTGCCAGCAGGTTGGGGTACCAAGAGACCCAGTACTTC. Translation gives CASRLGYQETQYF.

The V and J genes are TRBV23-1 and TRBJ2-2, with 9 bases lining up with TRBD1. TRBV23-1 is recorded as an ORF, its role being uncertain. Trimming took 0 bases from V and 0 from J; bases not matched to a gene: 20. This CDR3 region has 23 residues. CDR3 sequence reads: CASSQSPRGTGPIECPNTGELFF. The CDR3 region has the DNA TGCGCCAGCAGTCAATCGCCTCGCGGGACAGGGCCGATCGAGTGTCCGAACACCGGGGAGCTGTTTTTT.

The CDR3 DNA sequence: TGTGCCAGCAGTGGGGTAGGGAGGACGGGTGGCTACACCTTC. Protein product: CASSGVGRTGGYTF. V gene TRBV2 combines with J gene TRBJ1-2; D is ambiguous. Germline CDR1 SNHLY, CDR2 FYNNEI. This CDR3 comprises 14 residues. Trimming removed 4 bases at V and 7 bases at J, with 16 bases between.

The chain links TRBV27 to TRBJ2-1; 12 bases align to TRBD2. Germline V gene lookup returns CDR1 MNHEY and CDR2 SMNVEV (reference sequence). This CDR3 is built from 18 residues. J was trimmed by 0 bases and V by 4 bases; bases with no gene match: 7. The CDR3 sequence is CASSSTLAGGVSYNEQFF. The CDR3 region has the DNA TGTGCCAGCAGTTCCACCCTAGCGGGGGGGGTCTCCTACAATGAGCAGTTCTTC.

The rearrangement joins TRBV9 to TRBJ2-3, with 10 bases aligning to TRBD2. The CDR3 length is 15 residues. V shed 3 bases, J shed 1 base, and the junction held 2 bases outside the gene matches. Germline V lookup: CDR1 SGDLS, CDR2 YYNGEE. The CDR3 spells CASSAGLAGTDTQYF. The DNA of the CDR3 is TGTGCCAGCAGCGCCGGACTAGCGGGCACAGATACGCAGTATTTT.

This clone appeared once. In DNA, the CDR3 is TGTGCCAGCTCACCAAGGCAGGGGGCGGACGAGCAGTACTTC. It yields the protein CASSPRQGADEQYF. V and J are TRBV18 and TRBJ2-7; 8 positions agree with TRBD1. The V gene end was trimmed by 2 bases and the J gene end by 5 bases; junction bases not matched to a gene: 5. This CDR3 has 14 amino acids. CDR1 and CDR2 from the germline V gene are KGHSH and LQKENI.

This clone has just one count. The CDR3, as DNA: TGTGCCAGCAGCCAGGGGGGACAGTTGTCCGGCAATGAGCAGTTCTTC. Translation: CASSQGGQLSGNEQFF. The chain joins TRBV4-2 to TRBJ2-1; D possibly corresponds to TRBD1 (7 bases). Germline values: CDR1 LGHNA, CDR2 YNFKEQ. The CDR3 has 16 residues. Trimming pared 3 bases from V and 6 bases from J, leaving 18 bases between.

The gene calls are TRBV10-3 and TRBJ2-4; D may be TRBD2 (6 bases). CDR1 and CDR2 (germline): ENHRY, SYGVKD. V lost 0 bases and J 0 bases, leaving 9 bases between the germline ends. The CDR3 spans 16 residues. The CDR3 loop reads CAISESGRGAKNIQYF. The CDR3 coding sequence is TGTGCCATCAGTGAGTCAGGGCGGGGAGCCAAAAACATTCAGTACTTC.

The chain combines TRBV6-6 with TRBJ1-5; perhaps TRBD1 as D (5 bases). CDR1 and CDR2 from the germline V gene are MNHNY and SVGAGI (reference sequence). CDR3 length: 15 residues. Trimming pared 6 bases from V and 3 bases from J, leaving 15 bases between. The CDR3 DNA follows: TGTGCCAGCAGGTTCCGGGACGGGATCAATCAGCCCCAGCATTTT. Its protein is CASRFRDGINQPQHF.

This chain uses TRBV30 with TRBJ1-2; 7 bases line up with TRBD1. The germline V gene encodes CDR1 GTSNPN and CDR2 SVGIG (reference sequence). The CDR3 runs to 13 residues. J lost 4 bases, V lost 4 bases, and 6 bases had no gene match. The CDR3 DNA reads as TGTGCCTGGATCCGGGACAGTTTCTATGGCTACACCTTC. Translating it yields CAWIRDSFYGYTF.